These 2 T cell receptor beta chains were sequenced from one sample in a study of shared clonotypes between healthy human individuals. The assay was immunoSEQ multiplex PCR, and TCRdb's table has in-frame clones only and misses some. Here the sample spans some 1.5 million clones, roughly 95% being singletons. Sequences were obtained from naive CD4+ T cells sorted from blood. The subset: CD45RA+ positively selected. These receptors originate from a man aged 25-45 years in good health.

The chain uses TRBV4-1 and TRBJ2-6, with 9 bases that match TRBD1. Per the germline V gene, CDR1 is MGHRA and CDR2 is YSYEKL. V dropped 2 bases and J dropped 1; count of bases not matched to a gene: 6. This CDR3 is 18 amino acids long. For the CDR3, the DNA is TGCGCCAGCAGCCAATGGACAGGGGATCTTTCTGGGGCCAACGTCCTGACTTTC. Its protein is CASSQWTGDLSGANVLTF.

The chain has TRBV13 and TRBJ2-1; the D gene is possibly TRBD2 (5 bases). This CDR3 comprises 12 residues. The V end lost 5 bases, the J end lost 15 bases, and 17 bases lay between the germline ends. Germline V gives CDR1 PRHDT, CDR2 FYEKMQ (reference sequence). Here the CDR3 reads CASSISSLAAFF. In DNA form, the CDR3 reads TGTGCCAGCAGCATTTCCAGTCTAGCTGCGTTCTTC.